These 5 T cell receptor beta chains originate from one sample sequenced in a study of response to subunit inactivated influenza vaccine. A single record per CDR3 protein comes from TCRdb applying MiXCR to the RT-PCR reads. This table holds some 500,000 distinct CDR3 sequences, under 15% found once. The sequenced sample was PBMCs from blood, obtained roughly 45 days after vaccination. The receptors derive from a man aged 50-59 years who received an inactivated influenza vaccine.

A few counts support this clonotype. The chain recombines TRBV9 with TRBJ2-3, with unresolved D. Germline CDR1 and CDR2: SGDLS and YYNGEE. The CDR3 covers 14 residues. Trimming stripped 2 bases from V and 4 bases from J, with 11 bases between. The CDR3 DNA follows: TGTGCCAGCAGCGTTTACGACACGCCAGATACGCAGTATTTT. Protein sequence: CASSVYDTPDTQYF.

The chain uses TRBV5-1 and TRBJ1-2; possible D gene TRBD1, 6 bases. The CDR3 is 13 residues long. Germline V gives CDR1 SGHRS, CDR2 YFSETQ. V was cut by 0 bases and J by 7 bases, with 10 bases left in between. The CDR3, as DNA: TGCGCCAGCAGCTTGGAACAGGGTTCTGGCTACACCTTC. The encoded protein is CASSLEQGSGYTF.

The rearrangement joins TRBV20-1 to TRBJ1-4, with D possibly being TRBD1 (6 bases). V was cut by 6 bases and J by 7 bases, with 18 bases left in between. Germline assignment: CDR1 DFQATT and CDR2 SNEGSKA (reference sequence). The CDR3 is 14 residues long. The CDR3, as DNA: TGCAGTGCCACGCGGTCAGGGGTGGGTGAAAAACTGTTTTTT. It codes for CSATRSGVGEKLFF.

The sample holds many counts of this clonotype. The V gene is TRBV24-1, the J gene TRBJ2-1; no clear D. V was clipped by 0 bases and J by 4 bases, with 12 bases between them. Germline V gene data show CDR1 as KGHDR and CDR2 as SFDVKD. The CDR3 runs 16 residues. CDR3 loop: CATSDLRTDPYNEQFF. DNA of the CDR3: TGTGCCACCAGTGATTTGCGGACGGACCCTTACAATGAGCAGTTCTTC.

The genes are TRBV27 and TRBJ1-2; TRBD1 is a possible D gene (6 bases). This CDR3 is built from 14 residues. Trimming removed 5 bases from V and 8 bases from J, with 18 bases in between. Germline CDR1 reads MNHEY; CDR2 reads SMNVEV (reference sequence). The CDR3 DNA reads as TGTGCCAGCAGTCCCACCCCCGGGACATTCGGCTACACCTTC. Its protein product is CASSPTPGTFGYTF.